This T cell receptor (beta chain) was sequenced for a study of T cell responses to AZD1222 COVID-19 vaccine. Study-wide background: Second-dose intervals near 4 or 12 weeks were combined. The study's findings and limits: Reportedly, close to half of spike-specific TCRs are directed against unmutated variant regions.

Looked up from germline, CDR1 is SGHDN and CDR2 is FVKESK. The CDR3 is 16 residues long. V was shortened by 3 bases and J by 3 bases, with 14 bases between the two germline ends. Details on this clone: Its specificity is unknown.

The protocol was immunoSEQ multiplex PCR, while the TCRdb copy is restricted to in-frame clones and leaves out a portion. The sample has 180,000 or so clones, about 92% seen once. This chain connects TRBV14 to TRBJ1-4, with D hard to call. Sequenced here: peripheral blood, sampled on day 0 of AZD1222 vaccination. The receptor was derived from an adult in good health. CDR3 nucleotide sequence: TGTGCCAGCAGCCACCTGTCCTCTTGGGCTAATGAAAAACTGTTTTTT. Its protein is CASSHLSSWANEKLFF.